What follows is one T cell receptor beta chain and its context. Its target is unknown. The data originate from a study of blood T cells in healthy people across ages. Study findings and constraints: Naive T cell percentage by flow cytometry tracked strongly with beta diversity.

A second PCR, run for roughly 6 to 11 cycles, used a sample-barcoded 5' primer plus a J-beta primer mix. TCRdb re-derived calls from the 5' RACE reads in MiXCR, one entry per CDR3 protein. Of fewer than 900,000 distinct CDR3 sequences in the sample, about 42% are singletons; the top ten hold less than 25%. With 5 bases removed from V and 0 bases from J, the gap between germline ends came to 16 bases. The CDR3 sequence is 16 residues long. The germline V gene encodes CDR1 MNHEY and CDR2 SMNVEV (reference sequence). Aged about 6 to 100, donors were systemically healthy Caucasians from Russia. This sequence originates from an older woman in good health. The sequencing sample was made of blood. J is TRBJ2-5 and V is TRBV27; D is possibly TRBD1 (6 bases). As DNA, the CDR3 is TGTGCCAGCAGTCATGGTGGGGACAACCACCAAGAGACCCAGTACTTC. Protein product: CASSHGGDNHQETQYF.